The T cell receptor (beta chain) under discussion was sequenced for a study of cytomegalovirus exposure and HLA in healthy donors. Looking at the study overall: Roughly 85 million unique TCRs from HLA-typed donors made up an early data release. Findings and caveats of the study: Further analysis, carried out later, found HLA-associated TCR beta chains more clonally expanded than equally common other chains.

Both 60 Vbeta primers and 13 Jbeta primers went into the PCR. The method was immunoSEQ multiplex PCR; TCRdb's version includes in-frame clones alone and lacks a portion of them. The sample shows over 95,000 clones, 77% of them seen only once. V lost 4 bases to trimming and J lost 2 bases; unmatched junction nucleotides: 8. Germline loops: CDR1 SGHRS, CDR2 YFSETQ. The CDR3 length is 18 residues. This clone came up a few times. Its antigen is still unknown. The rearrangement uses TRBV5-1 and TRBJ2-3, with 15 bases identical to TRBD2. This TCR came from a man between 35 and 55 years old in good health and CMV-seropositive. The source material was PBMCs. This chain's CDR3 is CASSHGLAGGRTTDTQYF. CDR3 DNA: TGCGCCAGCAGCCACGGACTAGCGGGGGGGCGTACCACAGATACGCAGTATTTT.